This T cell receptor (beta chain) comes out of a study of blood T cell repertoires in COVID-19. Per the germline V gene, CDR1 is MNHEY and CDR2 is SVGAGI. This CDR3 has 13 residues. Trimming removed 6 bases at V and 11 bases at J, with 19 bases between. Method: immunoSEQ multiplex PCR; TCRdb's copy keeps in-frame clones and lacks some. The repertoire holds around 290,000 clones, with around 90% as singletons. This TCR derives from a woman between 35 and 50 years old who had recovered from COVID-19. Sequenced input: PBMCs or T cells enriched from blood (not recorded which). This chain uses TRBV6-5 with TRBJ1-1; no definite D call. The CDR3 reads CASRPGPRREAFF. The CDR3, as DNA: TGTGCCAGCAGACCCGGGCCGAGACGGGAGGCTTTCTTT.